These T cell receptor beta chains were read from a single sample in a study of human T cells and chemical hapten exposure. TCRdb re-analysed the RACE reads in MiXCR, keeping a single row per CDR3 protein. The data show 350,000 or so distinct CDR3 sequences, about 7% seen once. The specimen comprised whole blood, sampled in connection with sensitization to the hapten diphenylcyclopropenone (DPC). The receptors were sampled from a young woman with alopecia areata. Some clones in this sample may be carry-over from other donors' samples. The conserved cysteine and the conserved F or W are not part of the CDR3 here. The D gene is left open where the match is weak.

v_call: TRBV6-5
cdr3_length: 12
d_call: .
cdr3_aa: ASSYPLDYNEQY

v_call: TRBV21-1
cdr3_length: 21
d_call: .
cdr3_aa: ATPGVGVLDRADQSPGANVLT

v_call: TRBV12-5
cdr3_length: 10
d_call: .
cdr3_aa: ASGFLNNEQF

v_call: TRBV5-6
cdr3_length: 13
d_call: .
cdr3_aa: ASSLNQGQNYGYT

v_call: TRBV28
cdr3_length: 16
d_call: TRBD2
cdr3_aa: ASSPLPRTSGAPYEQY

v_call: TRBV6-2/TRBV6-3
cdr3_length: 10
d_call: .
cdr3_aa: ASWGSNQPQH

v_call: TRBV5-1
cdr3_length: 12
d_call: .
cdr3_aa: ASDYGESTDTQY

v_call: TRBV7-6
cdr3_length: 13
d_call: .
cdr3_aa: ASSLAPGAYYEQY

v_call: TRBV4-1
cdr3_length: 16
d_call: TRBD2
cdr3_aa: ASSQGRGRQGVTDTQY

v_call: TRBV6-5
cdr3_length: 14
d_call: TRBD2
cdr3_aa: ASSYTGTSGADTQY

v_call: TRBV6-2/TRBV6-3
cdr3_length: 13
d_call: TRBD2
cdr3_aa: ASSRLAFGANVLT

v_call: TRBV6-2/TRBV6-3
cdr3_length: 14
d_call: .
cdr3_aa: ASSHDYHSSYNEQF

v_call: TRBV10-3
cdr3_length: 13
d_call: .
cdr3_aa: AISDMSATNEKLF

v_call: TRBV4-3
cdr3_length: 14
d_call: .
cdr3_aa: ASSQEAVGVDTEAF

v_call: TRBV7-2
cdr3_length: 11
d_call: .
cdr3_aa: ASSPQGRKEAF

v_call: TRBV12-3/TRBV12-4
cdr3_length: 10
d_call: .
cdr3_aa: ASCSYNSPLH

v_call: TRBV5-1
cdr3_length: 11
d_call: .
cdr3_aa: ASSPGPPSPLH

v_call: TRBV29-1
cdr3_length: 9
d_call: .
cdr3_aa: SVREYNEQF

v_call: TRBV3-1
cdr3_length: 13
d_call: .
cdr3_aa: ASSQLLTSTDTQY

v_call: TRBV10-3
cdr3_length: 14
d_call: TRBD2
cdr3_aa: AISEVGAGGPWEQF

v_call: TRBV15
cdr3_length: 11
d_call: .
cdr3_aa: ATSRDPAPPLH

v_call: TRBV7-2
cdr3_length: 9
d_call: .
cdr3_aa: ASSSLRAQY

v_call: TRBV2
cdr3_length: 11
d_call: .
cdr3_aa: ASSEVGGRGQY

v_call: TRBV6-5
cdr3_length: 15
d_call: .
cdr3_aa: VSSYSGRPNSGNTIY

v_call: TRBV7-2
cdr3_length: 14
d_call: TRBD2
cdr3_aa: ASSSRLAGGVETQY

v_call: TRBV11-1
cdr3_length: 15
d_call: TRBD1
cdr3_aa: ASSLVGTGSMNTEAF

v_call: TRBV6-2/TRBV6-3
cdr3_length: 10
d_call: .
cdr3_aa: ASSQYLGEQY

v_call: TRBV5-1
cdr3_length: 11
d_call: .
cdr3_aa: ASSSQVAYEQY

v_call: TRBV2
cdr3_length: 13
d_call: .
cdr3_aa: ASSEALQNSYEQY

v_call: TRBV3-1
cdr3_length: 11
d_call: .
cdr3_aa: ASSQGAHSPLH

v_call: TRBV7-2
cdr3_length: 10
d_call: .
cdr3_aa: ASSLIAGRQF

v_call: TRBV11-1
cdr3_length: 12
d_call: TRBD1
cdr3_aa: ASSYRTGIYEQY

v_call: TRBV11-1
cdr3_length: 13
d_call: .
cdr3_aa: ASSPRTPAGSPLH

v_call: TRBV6-2/TRBV6-3
cdr3_length: 15
d_call: TRBD1
cdr3_aa: ASRASQGVLNTGELF

v_call: TRBV4-2
cdr3_length: 13
d_call: TRBD1
cdr3_aa: ASSQDPDRTDEQY

v_call: TRBV5-1
cdr3_length: 12
d_call: .
cdr3_aa: ASSLDPGSDGYT

v_call: TRBV4-3
cdr3_length: 11
d_call: .
cdr3_aa: ASSQDWGYGYT

v_call: TRBV20-1
cdr3_length: 15
d_call: .
cdr3_aa: SAGFSGGPNFLIGYT

v_call: TRBV7-2
cdr3_length: 14
d_call: TRBD2
cdr3_aa: ASSWAIAGPSDTQY

v_call: TRBV5-1
cdr3_length: 12
d_call: .
cdr3_aa: ASSLGSTHETQY

v_call: TRBV6-2/TRBV6-3
cdr3_length: 12
d_call: TRBD1
cdr3_aa: ASGEGASTDTQY

v_call: TRBV5-6
cdr3_length: 12
d_call: .
cdr3_aa: ASSLLVGIGGYT

v_call: TRBV6-2/TRBV6-3
cdr3_length: 13
d_call: TRBD2
cdr3_aa: ASSTRGVHTGELF

v_call: TRBV9
cdr3_length: 13
d_call: TRBD2
cdr3_aa: ASSAERGGPDTQY

v_call: TRBV5-5
cdr3_length: 12
d_call: TRBD1
cdr3_aa: ASSQPGQGRLAF

v_call: TRBV29-1
cdr3_length: 12
d_call: .
cdr3_aa: SALAWIRNNEQF

v_call: TRBV20-1
cdr3_length: 12
d_call: TRBD2
cdr3_aa: SAHIAGGPYEQY

v_call: TRBV6-5
cdr3_length: 11
d_call: .
cdr3_aa: ASIQEGVGTQY

v_call: TRBV5-1
cdr3_length: 13
d_call: .
cdr3_aa: ASSLEIAAEETQY

v_call: TRBV5-1
cdr3_length: 14
d_call: .
cdr3_aa: ASSLSTGRVRTEAF

v_call: TRBV5-5
cdr3_length: 13
d_call: TRBD2
cdr3_aa: ASSPAGGGTDTQY

v_call: TRBV12-3/TRBV12-4
cdr3_length: 10
d_call: .
cdr3_aa: ASTSGPTEAF

v_call: TRBV5-1
cdr3_length: 12
d_call: .
cdr3_aa: ASSGSLNTGELF

v_call: TRBV6-5
cdr3_length: 12
d_call: TRBD1
cdr3_aa: ASSTGTGSNVLT

v_call: TRBV10-3
cdr3_length: 14
d_call: TRBD1
cdr3_aa: AISAGDRARPYEQY